Presented here are 10 T cell receptor beta chains from one specimen sequenced in a study of monozygotic twins with inflammatory bowel disease. TCRdb reprocessed the 5' RACE reads and keeps a single row for each CDR3 protein, giving no DNA. The sample yields about 420,000 distinct CDR3 sequences, of which the top ten take up under 3%. The source material was blood. All receptors come from a human donor with ulcerative colitis or Crohn's disease, or a healthy co-twin of an affected twin (not recorded which).

This chain uses TRBV12-3 or TRBV12-4 with TRBJ1-1; the D gene TCRdb calls, TRBD1, cannot be checked with no DNA. This CDR3 spans 15 amino acids. The CDR3 loop reads CASSPNGRGDTEAFF.

The chain employs TRBV12-3 or TRBV12-4 and TRBJ2-7; the D gene TCRdb calls, TRBD1, cannot be checked with no DNA. This CDR3 contains 15 residues. The CDR3 protein is CASSSKAGEHYEQYF.

This sequence joins TRBV19 and TRBJ1-2; the D call from TCRdb, TRBD1, cannot be confirmed without DNA. The CDR3 sequence is 16 residues long. Germline CDR1 reads LNHDA; CDR2 reads SQIVND (reference sequence). CDR3 residues: CASETDRGRANYGYTF.

V usage is TRBV5-1 and J usage is TRBJ2-2. This CDR3 spans 15 amino acids. Germline V gives CDR1 SGHRS, CDR2 YFSETQ. The CDR3: CASSLAFVPRTELFF.

V is TRBV6-2 or TRBV6-3 and J is TRBJ2-1; the D gene TCRdb calls, TRBD2, cannot be checked with no DNA. Germline CDR1 MNHEY, CDR2 SVGEGT. The CDR3 consists of 15 residues. The CDR3 region is CASLLAGGPKNEQFF.

V is TRBV12-2 and J is TRBJ2-3; TCRdb designates TRBD1, a call that cannot be tested without DNA. TRBV12-2 is given as a pseudogene. The CDR3 sequence is 15 residues long. The CDR3 sequence: CASRLGRGGTDTQYF.

The V and J genes are TRBV7-3 and TRBJ2-2; TCRdb's D call of TRBD2 is untestable without DNA. Germline V lookup: CDR1 SGHTA, CDR2 FQGTGA. The CDR3 totals 17 residues. CDR3 sequence: CASSTRTSGRDTGELFF.

The chain recombines TRBV7-6 with TRBJ2-1; the D call of TRBD2 rests on TCRdb alone, since no DNA is present to check it. Germline V lookup: CDR1 SGHVS, CDR2 FNYEAQ. The CDR3 length is 18 residues. CDR3 loop: CASSLAPWGLANYNEQFF.

V usage is TRBV24-1 and J usage is TRBJ2-1; the TCRdb D gene call, TRBD2, has no DNA to confirm it. The CDR3 has 16 residues. Germline values: CDR1 KGHDR, CDR2 SFDVKD. Here the CDR3 reads CATSDPGTSGSDEQFF.

The chain combines TRBV6-5 with TRBJ2-7; TCRdb selects TRBD1, and the lack of DNA leaves this call unchecked. The CDR3 totals 15 residues. The germline gives CDR1 MNHEY, CDR2 SVGAGI. The CDR3 reads CASSYWTGNPTEQYF.